The sequence of this T cell receptor beta chain was determined in a study of T-cell reconstitution after alpha-beta-depleted transplantation in children (dated by TCRdb to about 2016). Looking at the study overall: The study quantitatively tracked T-cell immune reconstitution after TCRalphabeta/CD19-depleted allogeneic hematopoietic cell transplantation in children using TCR repertoire profiling.

Libraries were built with PCR. The listed sequencing device is Illumina HiSeq 2500. TCR libraries were prepared with molecular barcoding, using unique molecular identifiers to normalize TCRbeta repertoire quantification. Using fastp trimming at Q25 and MiXCR clonotype assembly, TCRdb reanalyzed the public sequencing data and kept in-frame beta chains. Every entry covers one CDR3 protein and lists the most common genes and DNA from its rows. This sample comprises 400,000 to 500,000 distinct CDR3 sequences, approximately 11% of them detected only once. Jointly, the top ten make up roughly 5.1% of the sample. This clonotype has more than one count but fewer than ten. Its antigen remains unidentified. No base quality information exists; no much larger clone differs at one position. Sample: PBMCs from the stem cell graft donor, taken from the stem cell graft. The source is a human donor who donated a stem cell graft to a child with acute myeloid leukemia.

CDR3 sequence: CSASRGPNEKLFF. The nucleotide sequence reads as follows: TGCAGTGCCTCGCGGGGCCCGAATGAAAAACTGTTTTTT. The V and J segments used are TRBV20-1 and TRBJ1-4; the D gene is perhaps TRBD1, from 5 matching bases. Spanning cysteine to phenylalanine, the CDR3 consists of 13 amino acids. Only the CDR3 region is kept as DNA, spanning 39 bases read in frame from base 1. Reading the germline V gene (reference sequence) gives CDR1 DFQATT and CDR2 SNEGSKA. The trim is 6 bases for V and 5 bases for J, with a gap of 13 bases between the germline ends.